The 29 T cell receptor beta chains below were found in one sample sequenced in a study of cytotoxic CD8 clonotypes in ibrutinib-treated CLL. The protocol was immunoSEQ multiplex PCR, while the TCRdb copy is restricted to in-frame clones and leaves out a portion. The sample lists 250,000 to 350,000 clones, about 72% occurring once. The input for sequencing was PBMCs, taken at disease progression, from a patient treated with ibrutinib. Every receptor here comes from a human donor with chronic lymphocytic leukemia.

The gene calls are TRBV5-4 and TRBJ1-2; no reliable D call. Germline V CDR1 and CDR2: SGHNT, YYREEE (reference sequence). V was pared by 1 base and J by 8 bases, with 12 bases between. The CDR3 runs to 13 residues. CDR3: CASSLTGGNGYTF. The DNA for the CDR3 is TGTGCCAGCAGCTTGACGGGAGGGAACGGCTACACCTTC.

This rearrangement joins TRBV15 to TRBJ2-1, with no clear D. The CDR3 loop spans 18 amino acids. Trimming cost V 1 base and J 0 bases, with 16 bases left between them. Germline values: CDR1 LNHNV, CDR2 YYDKDF (reference sequence). The DNA of the CDR3 is TGTGCCACCAGCAGAGGTCTCGGCAGGAAGGGCTCCTACAATGAGCAGTTCTTC. This encodes CATSRGLGRKGSYNEQFF.

The genes are TRBV7-8 and TRBJ2-1; D is undetermined. CDR1 is SGHVS and CDR2 is FQNEAQ in the germline V gene. The V end was cut by 3 bases, the J end by 10 bases, with 7 bases between. This CDR3 comprises 11 residues. This CDR3 reads CASSFSIEQFF. The CDR3 DNA sequence: TGTGCCAGCAGCTTTTCGATAGAGCAGTTCTTC.

This rearrangement joins TRBV6-5 to TRBJ1-2; D is possibly TRBD1 (6 bases). There are 13 residues in the CDR3. The V and J ends lost 6 bases and 6 bases respectively, with 14 bases between them. Germline CDR1 and CDR2: MNHEY and SVGAGI. The CDR3 loop reads CASRTGTQDGYTF. In DNA form, the CDR3 reads TGTGCCAGCAGGACCGGGACACAGGATGGCTACACCTTC.

CDR3: CASSSGTLNYGYTF. The CDR3 DNA reads as TGCGCCAGCAGCTCCGGGACACTGAACTATGGCTACACCTTC. The chain links TRBV5-1 to TRBJ1-2; D may be TRBD1 (6 bases). Germline values: CDR1 SGHRS, CDR2 YFSETQ. The CDR3 extends over 14 amino acids. Trimming took off 3 bases at V and 2 bases at J, with 11 bases between the two ends.

V and J are TRBV5-6 and TRBJ2-2; 8 bases align to TRBD2. The CDR3 is made up of 16 amino acids. V gave up 2 bases and J gave up 3 bases; unmatched junction bases: 6. Germline CDR1 SGHDT, CDR2 YYEEEE. CDR3 sequence: CASSFPAGGHTGELFF. The CDR3 DNA is TGTGCCAGCAGCTTCCCCGCGGGGGGCCACACCGGGGAGCTGTTTTTT.

The chain employs TRBV5-1 and TRBJ1-3; TRBD1 agrees at 9 bases. CDR3 length: 18 residues. The germline gives CDR1 SGHRS, CDR2 YFSETQ. Trimming removed 6 bases from V and 0 bases from J; junction bases left unmatched: 13. The CDR3 sequence is CASTQGTGTQSSGNTIYF. DNA for the CDR3: TGCGCCAGCACCCAAGGGACAGGGACCCAAAGCTCTGGAAACACCATATATTTT. The full variable domain, completed using reference TRBV5-1 and TRBJ1-3, is KAGVTQTPRYLIKTRGQQVTLSCSPISGHRSVSWYQQTPGQGLQFLFEYFSETQRNKGNFPGRFSGRQFSNSRSEMNVSTLELGDSALYLCASTQGTGTQSSGNTIYFGEGSWLTVV.

The chain carries TRBV5-1 and TRBJ2-5; TRBD1 matches 12 bases. The CDR3 is made up of 16 amino acids. Germline CDR1 is SGHRS and CDR2 is YFSETQ. Trimming removed 3 bases from V and 4 bases from J; junction bases left unmatched: 7. CDR3 loop: CASSWGDRGLTETQYF. The CDR3 DNA reads TGCGCCAGCAGCTGGGGGGACAGGGGGCTCACAGAGACCCAGTACTTC. Filled out from reference TRBV5-1 and TRBJ2-5, the complete variable domain reads KAGVTQTPRYLIKTRGQQVTLSCSPISGHRSVSWYQQTPGQGLQFLFEYFSETQRNKGNFPGRFSGRQFSNSRSEMNVSTLELGDSALYLCASSWGDRGLTETQYFGPGTRLLVL.

The genes are TRBV5-1 and TRBJ1-6, with D unresolved. The length of the CDR3 is 15 residues. The germline gives CDR1 SGHRS, CDR2 YFSETQ. The ends were cut back, 0 bases at V and 3 bases at J, with 7 bases in the middle. CDR3: CASSLDSVYNSPLHF. The DNA for the CDR3 is TGCGCCAGCAGCTTGGACAGTGTCTATAATTCACCCCTCCACTTT.

The chain links TRBV7-9 to TRBJ2-3, with D perhaps given as TRBD1 or TRBD2 (8 bases each). Germline V gene data show CDR1 as SEHNR and CDR2 as FQNEAQ (reference sequence). V lost 4 bases, J lost 0 bases, and 20 bases lay in between. The CDR3 sequence is 18 residues long. This CDR3 reads CASSSDREASGSTDTQYF. CDR3 sequence (DNA): TGTGCCAGCAGCTCGGACAGGGAGGCTAGCGGGAGCACAGATACGCAGTATTTT.

The chain employs TRBV7-3 and TRBJ1-2; the D gene is possibly TRBD1 (6 bases). V gave up 4 bases and J gave up 8 bases, with 14 bases separating them. This CDR3 comprises 13 residues. Germline CDR1 and CDR2: SGHTA and FQGTGA. CDR3: CASSSNPGVGYTF. CDR3 bases: TGTGCCAGCAGCTCAAACCCAGGGGTGGGCTACACCTTC.

This clone was found a few times. The chain carries TRBV28 and TRBJ2-1; 7 bases agree with TRBD2. CDR1 MDHEN and CDR2 SYDVKM come from the germline V gene. V gave up 2 bases and J gave up 3 bases; unmatched junction bases: 4. The CDR3 totals 15 residues. The CDR3 nucleotides read TGTGCCAGCAGTTTAGCGGGAGTTTTCTACAATGAGCAGTTCTTC. Translated, it gives CASSLAGVFYNEQFF.

The chain uses TRBV19 and TRBJ1-1; D unclear. This CDR3 region has 14 residues. V lost 10 bases and J lost 1, with 16 bases in between. Germline lookup yields CDR1 LNHDA and CDR2 SQIVND (reference sequence). The CDR3 bases are TGTGCCACGACCTGGACGGTCGAGAACACTGAAGCTTTCTTT. This translates into CATTWTVENTEAFF.

The chain uses TRBV29-1 and TRBJ2-3, with D hard to call. The CDR3 runs 12 residues. Looked up from germline, CDR1 is SQVTM and CDR2 is ANQGSEA. Trimming shortened V by 4 bases and J by 0 bases, and 5 bases separated the two germline ends. As DNA, the CDR3 is TGCAGCGTTGTAGGCAGCACAGATACGCAGTATTTT. It encodes CSVVGSTDTQYF.

This clone has only a few counts. DNA for the CDR3: TGTGCCAGCAGCCCCCGGGACAGCAGCTCCTACGAGCAGTACTTC. Its translation is CASSPRDSSSYEQYF. J is TRBJ2-7 and V is TRBV13; 7 nucleotides line up with TRBD1. CDR1 PRHDT and CDR2 FYEKMQ come from the germline V gene (reference sequence). V lost 5 bases, J lost 0 bases, and 7 bases stayed unmatched. CDR3 length: 15 amino acids.

The CDR3 nucleotides are TGTGCTAGTGGCCGGACTTTTTCCGAGCAGTACTTC. Its protein product is CASGRTFSEQYF. The gene calls are TRBV12-5 and TRBJ2-7, with a weak D call TRBD2 (5 bases). V lost 6 bases to trimming and J lost 6 bases, with 12 bases between them. The germline gives CDR1 LGHNT, CDR2 FRNRAP. The CDR3 extends over 12 amino acids. Together with reference TRBV12-5 and TRBJ2-7, the CDR3 gives the full variable domain: DARVTQTPRHKVTEMGQEVTMRCQPILGHNTVFWYRQTMMQGLELLAYFRNRAPLDDSGMPKDRFSAEMPDATLATLKIQPSEPRDSAVYFCASGRTFSEQYFGPGTRLTVT.

This clone was detected only a few times. This rearrangement joins TRBV7-8 to TRBJ2-1; D perhaps matches TRBD1 (5 bases). This CDR3 has 15 residues. CDR1 is SGHVS, CDR2 FQNEAQ, per germline. V was cut by 5 bases and J by 6 bases, with 17 bases left in between. The CDR3 DNA sequence: TGTGCCAGCAGCATCACCCCAGGGTTTCCCAATGAGCAGTTCTTC. As protein: CASSITPGFPNEQFF.

This chain uses TRBV4-1 with TRBJ2-7; no firm D call. Trimming stripped 1 base from V and 7 bases from J, with 11 bases between. This CDR3 contains 13 residues. Germline CDR1 is MGHRA and CDR2 is YSYEKL. Here the CDR3 reads CASSQGSHSEQYF. CDR3 coding DNA: TGCGCCAGCAGCCAAGGTTCGCATTCAGAGCAGTACTTC.

The chain is built from TRBV7-9 and TRBJ1-5; no firm D call. The CDR3 has 13 amino acids. Between the trimmed V and J ends, which lost 1 base and 7 bases, there was a span of 8 bases. Per germline, CDR1 SEHNR and CDR2 FQNEAQ (reference sequence). CDR3 DNA: TGTGCCAGCAGCTTAGATAGTGTCCAGCCCCAGCATTTT. Amino acid sequence: CASSLDSVQPQHF.

The chain links TRBV7-2 to TRBJ2-7, with unresolved D. The V end lost 4 bases, the J end lost 3 bases, and 4 bases lay between the germline ends. This CDR3 has 11 residues. The V gene's germline CDR1 is SGHTA and CDR2 FQGNSA. The CDR3 DNA is TGTGCCAGCAGCTGGCGCTACGAGCAGTACTTC. This encodes CASSWRYEQYF.

This clone was observed a single time. The chain links TRBV5-1 to TRBJ2-7; 8 nucleotides line up with TRBD1. After removal of 0 bases from V and 2 bases from J, the junction contained 4 bases not matched to a gene. The CDR3 contains 15 residues. CDR1 SGHRS and CDR2 YFSETQ come from the germline V gene. CDR3 sequence reads: CASSLGTGRAYEQYF. Here the CDR3 DNA reads TGCGCCAGCAGCTTGGGGACAGGGAGAGCCTACGAGCAGTACTTC.

This sequence joins TRBV28 and TRBJ2-1; D remains unclear. Looked up from germline, CDR1 is MDHEN and CDR2 is SYDVKM. Trimming cost V 6 bases and J 3 bases, with 6 bases left between them. This CDR3 spans 12 amino acids. The CDR3 here is CASSWDYNEQFF. Here the CDR3 DNA reads TGTGCCAGCAGCTGGGACTACAATGAGCAGTTCTTC.

In its sample, this clone was seen a few times. The CDR3 DNA reads TGTGCCAGCAGCTTTGGGCCGGGCAATCAGCCCCAGCATTTT. It yields the protein CASSFGPGNQPQHF. The genes are TRBV7-8 and TRBJ1-5, with no clear D. Germline lookup yields CDR1 SGHVS and CDR2 FQNEAQ. The CDR3 is 14 residues long. The V end was cut by 3 bases, the J end by 2 bases, with 8 bases between.

A few counts support this clone. This chain connects TRBV29-1 to TRBJ1-1; D gene ambiguous. V was trimmed by 3 bases and J by 1 base, leaving 6 bases between them. The CDR3 sequence is 12 residues long. Germline V lookup: CDR1 SQVTM, CDR2 ANQGSEA. This CDR3 reads CSVDNGNTEAFF. The DNA of the CDR3 is TGCAGCGTTGACAACGGGAACACTGAAGCTTTCTTT.

J is TRBJ2-2 and V is TRBV28, with D perhaps matching TRBD1 (5 bases). Trimming removed 2 bases from V and 6 bases from J, with 19 bases in between. CDR3 length: 17 residues. Germline CDR1 MDHEN, CDR2 SYDVKM. In nucleotides, the CDR3 is TGTGCCAGCAGTTTAGATGCTCGGCAGGGAAGCGCCGGGGAGCTGTTTTTT. Translated, it gives CASSLDARQGSAGELFF. Drawing the rest from reference TRBV28 and TRBJ2-2, the complete variable domain is DVKVTQSSRYLVKRTGEKVFLECVQDMDHENMFWYRQDPGLGLRLIYFSYDVKMKEKGDIPEGYSVSREKKERFSLILESASTNQTSMYLCASSLDARQGSAGELFFGEGSRLTVL.

The chain is built from TRBV15 and TRBJ2-2; a weak D match, TRBD2 (5 bases). V lost 1 base, J lost 4 bases, and 13 bases lay in between. This CDR3 spans 16 amino acids. Per the germline V gene, CDR1 is LNHNV and CDR2 is YYDKDF (reference sequence). CDR3 sequence (DNA): TGTGCCACCAGCAGAGTAGGATTAGCGTTCACCGGGGAGCTGTTTTTT. This codes for CATSRVGLAFTGELFF. The full variable domain, in which reference TRBV15 and TRBJ2-2 provide the parts outside the CDR3, is DAMVIQNPRYQVTQFGKPVTLSCSQTLNHNVMYWYQQKSSQAPKLLFHYYDKDFNNEADTPDNFQSRRPNTSFCFLDIRSPGLGDTAMYLCATSRVGLAFTGELFFGEGSRLTVL.

The chain links TRBV12-5 to TRBJ2-7, with TRBD1 identical over 10 bases. The CDR3 covers 19 residues. CDR1 and CDR2 from the germline V gene are LGHNT and FRNRAP. V lost 0 bases, J lost 4 bases, and 15 bases stayed unmatched. CDR3 amino acids: CASGLVRVTRTGGAYEQYF. The CDR3 DNA sequence: TGTGCTAGTGGTTTGGTAAGGGTCACGAGGACAGGGGGGGCATACGAGCAGTACTTC.

The gene calls are TRBV29-1 and TRBJ2-5; D ambiguous. Trimming shortened V by 4 bases and J by 5 bases, and 11 bases separated the two germline ends. The CDR3 is 12 residues long. Germline lookup yields CDR1 SQVTM and CDR2 ANQGSEA. The CDR3 reads CSVGQARETQYF. Written as DNA, the CDR3 is TGCAGCGTTGGGCAGGCTCGGGAGACCCAGTACTTC.

This clone was detected a few times. This chain connects TRBV19 to TRBJ1-5; TRBD1 matches 9 bases. The trim removed 2 bases at V and 3 bases at J, leaving 11 bases unmatched. The CDR3 spans 18 residues. The V gene's germline CDR1 is LNHDA and CDR2 SQIVND (reference sequence). CDR3 sequence reads: CASSISAGTGYHNQPQHF. The CDR3 DNA is TGTGCCAGTAGTATAAGCGCCGGGACAGGGTATCACAATCAGCCCCAGCATTTT.